Listed below are T cell receptor beta chains from one sample, sequenced in a study of OX40 agonist ivuxolimab in advanced cancers. Sequencing used immunoSEQ multiplex PCR; TCRdb keeps in-frame clones, though not all of them. The sample carries some 45,000 clones, more than 75% recorded once. The sample in question was CD4+ or CD8+ T cells sorted from blood, obtained in a trial of the OX40 agonist ivuxolimab. The receptors were sampled from an adult with an advanced solid tumor such as melanoma, head and neck, liver or kidney cancer. CDR3s include the opening cysteine and the closing phenylalanine or tryptophan. The order of the fields is clone size, D gene, CDR3 length, V gene, J gene, CDR3 DNA, CDR3 protein. A D gene is named only where the DNA matches it firmly. Size is omitted from some rows. Given values are once, few, many or a class for expanded clones.

size: .; D: .; length: 14; V: TRBV28; J: TRBJ2-1; DNA: TGTGCCAGCAGTTCCCCCAGGGCCTACAATGAGCAGTTCTTC; CDR3: CASSSPRAYNEQFF
size: few; D: .; length: 14; V: TRBV9; J: TRBJ2-3; DNA: TGTGCCAGCCAAGGGGGAGGGGGCACAGATACGCAGTATTTT; CDR3: CASQGGGGTDTQYF
size: .; D: .; length: 16; V: TRBV5-8; J: TRBJ1-3; DNA: TGTGCCAGCAGCTTGATACAGGGAGTGCGTGGAAACACCATATATTTT; CDR3: CASSLIQGVRGNTIYF
size: few; D: .; length: 13; V: TRBV7-8; J: TRBJ1-3; DNA: TGTGCCAGCAGCTGGGCAAATGGAAACACCATATATTTT; CDR3: CASSWANGNTIYF
size: .; D: .; length: 10; V: TRBV25-1; J: TRBJ2-1; DNA: TGTGCCAGCGGGGGTTGGGAGCAGTTCTTC; CDR3: CASGGWEQFF
size: .; D: .; length: 13; V: TRBV10-2; J: TRBJ2-7; DNA: TGCGCCAGCAGCACTAGCCCTACCTACGAGCAGTACTTC; CDR3: CASSTSPTYEQYF
size: .; D: .; length: 18; V: TRBV7-3; J: TRBJ2-2; DNA: TGTGCCAGCAGCCTCCTTGTTTTCCTTGGGCCGAACACCGGGGAGCTGTTTTTT; CDR3: CASSLLVFLGPNTGELFF
size: .; D: TRBD2; length: 16; V: TRBV19; J: TRBJ2-1; DNA: TGTGCCAGTAGTCCGCCCATGGCGGGAGGTTATAATGAGCAGTTCTTC; CDR3: CASSPPMAGGYNEQFF
size: .; D: .; length: 14; V: TRBV6-5; J: TRBJ2-7; DNA: TGTGCCAGCAGTTTCGGGACAAGCCATTTCGAGCAGTACTTC; CDR3: CASSFGTSHFEQYF
size: .; D: .; length: 12; V: TRBV6-5; J: TRBJ1-2; DNA: TGTGCCAGCATCGCGAGGGTAGGGGGCTACACCTTC; CDR3: CASIARVGGYTF
size: once; D: TRBD1; length: 14; V: TRBV7-9; J: TRBJ1-2; DNA: TGTGCCAGCAGCTTAGGAGACAGGGGGCTTGGCTACACCTTC; CDR3: CASSLGDRGLGYTF
size: .; D: .; length: 12; V: TRBV27; J: TRBJ2-3; DNA: TGTGCCAGCAGTTCCTCCGAACATACGCAGTATTTT; CDR3: CASSSSEHTQYF
size: .; D: .; length: 16; V: TRBV7-9; J: TRBJ2-7; DNA: TGTGCCAGCAGCAAAGACACAGGGTGGGGTACCTACGAGCAGTACTTC; CDR3: CASSKDTGWGTYEQYF
size: .; D: .; length: 15; V: TRBV19; J: TRBJ2-1; DNA: TGTGCCAGTAGTATCAGGCTTACCGGGGACAATGAGCAGTTCTTC; CDR3: CASSIRLTGDNEQFF
size: .; D: TRBD2; length: 16; V: TRBV13; J: TRBJ2-3; DNA: TGTGCCAGCAGCAACGGACTAGTTGGTAGCACAGATACGCAGTATTTT; CDR3: CASSNGLVGSTDTQYF
size: .; D: .; length: 11; V: TRBV9; J: TRBJ2-1; DNA: TGTGCCAGCAGCTCGGCCAATGAGCAGTTCTTC; CDR3: CASSSANEQFF